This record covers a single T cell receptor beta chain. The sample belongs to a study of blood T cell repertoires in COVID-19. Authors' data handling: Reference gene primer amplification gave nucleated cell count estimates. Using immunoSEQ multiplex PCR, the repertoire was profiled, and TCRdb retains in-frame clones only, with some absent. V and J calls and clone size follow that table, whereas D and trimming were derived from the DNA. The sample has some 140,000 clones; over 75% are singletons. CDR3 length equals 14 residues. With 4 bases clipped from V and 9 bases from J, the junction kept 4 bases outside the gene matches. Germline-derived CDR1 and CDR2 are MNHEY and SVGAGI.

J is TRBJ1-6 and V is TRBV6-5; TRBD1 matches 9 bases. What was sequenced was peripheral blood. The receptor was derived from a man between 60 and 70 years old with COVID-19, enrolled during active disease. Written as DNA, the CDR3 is TGTGCCAGCAGTTTGGGACAGGGTATTTCACCCCTCCACTTT. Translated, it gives CASSLGQGISPLHF.